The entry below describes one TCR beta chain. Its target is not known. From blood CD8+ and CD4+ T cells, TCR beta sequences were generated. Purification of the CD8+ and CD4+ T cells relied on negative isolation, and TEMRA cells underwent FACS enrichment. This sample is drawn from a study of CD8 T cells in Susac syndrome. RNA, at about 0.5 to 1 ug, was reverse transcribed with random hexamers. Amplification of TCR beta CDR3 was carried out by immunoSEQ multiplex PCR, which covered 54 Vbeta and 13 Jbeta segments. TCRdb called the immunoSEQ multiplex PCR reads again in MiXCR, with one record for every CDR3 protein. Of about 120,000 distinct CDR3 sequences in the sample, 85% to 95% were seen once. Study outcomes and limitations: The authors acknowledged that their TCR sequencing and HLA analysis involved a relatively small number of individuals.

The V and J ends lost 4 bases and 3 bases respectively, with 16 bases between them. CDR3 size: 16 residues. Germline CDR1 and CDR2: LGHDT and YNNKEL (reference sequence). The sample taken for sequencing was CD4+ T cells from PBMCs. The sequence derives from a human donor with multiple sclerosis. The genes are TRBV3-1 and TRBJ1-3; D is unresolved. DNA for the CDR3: TGTGCCAGCAGCCCCCACCTAAACGGCGATGGAAACACCATATATTTT. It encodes CASSPHLNGDGNTIYF.